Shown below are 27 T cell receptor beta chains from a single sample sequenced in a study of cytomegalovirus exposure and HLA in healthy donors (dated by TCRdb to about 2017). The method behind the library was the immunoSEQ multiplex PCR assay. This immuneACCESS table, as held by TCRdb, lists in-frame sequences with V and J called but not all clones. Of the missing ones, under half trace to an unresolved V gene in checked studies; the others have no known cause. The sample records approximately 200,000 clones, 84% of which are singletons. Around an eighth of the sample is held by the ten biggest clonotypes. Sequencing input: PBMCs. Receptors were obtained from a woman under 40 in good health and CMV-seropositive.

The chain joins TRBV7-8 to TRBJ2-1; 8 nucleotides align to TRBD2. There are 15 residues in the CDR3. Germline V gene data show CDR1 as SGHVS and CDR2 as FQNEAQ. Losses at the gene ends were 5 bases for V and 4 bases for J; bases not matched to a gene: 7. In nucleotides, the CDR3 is TGTGCCAGCAGCCTTAGCGGGACGAGGTACAATGAGCAGTTCTTC. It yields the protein CASSLSGTRYNEQFF.

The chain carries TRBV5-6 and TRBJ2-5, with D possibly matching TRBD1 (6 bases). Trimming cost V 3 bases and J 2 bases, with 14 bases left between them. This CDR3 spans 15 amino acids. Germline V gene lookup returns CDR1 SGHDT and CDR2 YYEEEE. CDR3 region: CASSSSQGRQETQYF. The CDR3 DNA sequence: TGTGCCAGCAGCTCCTCACAGGGAAGGCAAGAGACCCAGTACTTC.

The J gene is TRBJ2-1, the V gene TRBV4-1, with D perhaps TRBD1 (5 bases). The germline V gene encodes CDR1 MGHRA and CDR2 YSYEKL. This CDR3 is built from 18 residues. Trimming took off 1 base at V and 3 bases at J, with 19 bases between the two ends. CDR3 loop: CASSQGVLRGRSYNEQFF. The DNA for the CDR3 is TGCGCCAGCAGCCAAGGAGTTCTTAGGGGTCGAAGCTACAATGAGCAGTTCTTC.

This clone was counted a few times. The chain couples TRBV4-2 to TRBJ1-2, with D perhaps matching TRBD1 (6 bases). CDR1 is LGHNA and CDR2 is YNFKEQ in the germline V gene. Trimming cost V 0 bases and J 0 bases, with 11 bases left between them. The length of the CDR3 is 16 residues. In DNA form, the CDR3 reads TGTGCCAGCAGCCAAGACAGGGGCGTTTCTAACTATGGCTACACCTTC. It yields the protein CASSQDRGVSNYGYTF.

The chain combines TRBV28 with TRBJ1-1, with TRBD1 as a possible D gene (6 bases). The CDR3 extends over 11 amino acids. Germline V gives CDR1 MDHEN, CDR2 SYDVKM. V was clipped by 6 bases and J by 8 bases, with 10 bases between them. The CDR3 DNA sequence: TGTGCCAGCAGACATGACAGGGAAGCTTTCTTT. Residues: CASRHDREAFF.

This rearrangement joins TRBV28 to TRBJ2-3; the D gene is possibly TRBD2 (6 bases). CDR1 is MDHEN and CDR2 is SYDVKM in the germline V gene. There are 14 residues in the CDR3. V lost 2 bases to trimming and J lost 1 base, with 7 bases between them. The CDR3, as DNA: TGTGCCAGCAGTTTAGGAGGGCGCACAGATACGCAGTATTTT. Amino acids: CASSLGGRTDTQYF.

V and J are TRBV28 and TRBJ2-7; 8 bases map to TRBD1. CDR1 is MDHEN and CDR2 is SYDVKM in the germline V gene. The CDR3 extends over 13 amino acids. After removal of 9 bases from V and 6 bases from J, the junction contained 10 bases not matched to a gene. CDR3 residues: CASLQGVAGEQYF. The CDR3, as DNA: TGTGCCAGTTTACAGGGGGTCGCCGGCGAGCAGTACTTC. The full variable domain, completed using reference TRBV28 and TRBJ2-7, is DVKVTQSSRYLVKRTGEKVFLECVQDMDHENMFWYRQDPGLGLRLIYFSYDVKMKEKGDIPEGYSVSREKKERFSLILESASTNQTSMYLCASLQGVAGEQYFGPGTRLTVT.

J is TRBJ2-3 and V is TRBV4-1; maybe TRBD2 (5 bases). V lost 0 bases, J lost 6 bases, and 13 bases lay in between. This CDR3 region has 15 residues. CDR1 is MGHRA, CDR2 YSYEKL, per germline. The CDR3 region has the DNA TGCGCCAGCAGCCAAGAAGGGAGTCGATTGGATACGCAGTATTTT. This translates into CASSQEGSRLDTQYF.

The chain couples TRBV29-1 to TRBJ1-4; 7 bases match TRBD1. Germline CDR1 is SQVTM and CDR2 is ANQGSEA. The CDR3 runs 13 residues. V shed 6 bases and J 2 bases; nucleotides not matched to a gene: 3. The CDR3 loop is CSVAGGTNEKLFF. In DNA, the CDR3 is TGCAGCGTGGCAGGGGGGACTAATGAAAAACTGTTTTTT. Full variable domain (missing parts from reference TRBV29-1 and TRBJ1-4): SAVISQKPSRDICQRGTSLTIQCQVDSQVTMMFWYRQQPGQSLTLIATANQGSEATYESGFVIDKFPISRPNLTFSTLTVSNMSPEDSSIYLCSVAGGTNEKLFFGSGTQLSVL.

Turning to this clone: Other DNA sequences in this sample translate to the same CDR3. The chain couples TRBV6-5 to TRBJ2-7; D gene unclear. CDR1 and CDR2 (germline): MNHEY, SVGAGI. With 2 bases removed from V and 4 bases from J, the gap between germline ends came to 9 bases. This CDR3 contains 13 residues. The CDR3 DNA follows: TGTGCCAGCAGTTACGGGCCGTCGTACGAGCAGTACTTC. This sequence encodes CASSYGPSYEQYF.

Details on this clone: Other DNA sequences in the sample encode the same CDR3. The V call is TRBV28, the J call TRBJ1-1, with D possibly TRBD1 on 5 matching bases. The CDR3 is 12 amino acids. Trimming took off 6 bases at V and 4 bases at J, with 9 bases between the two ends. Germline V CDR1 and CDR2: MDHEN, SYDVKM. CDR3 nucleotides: TGTGCCAGCAGCCGCACAGGCACTGAAGCTTTCTTT. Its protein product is CASSRTGTEAFF.

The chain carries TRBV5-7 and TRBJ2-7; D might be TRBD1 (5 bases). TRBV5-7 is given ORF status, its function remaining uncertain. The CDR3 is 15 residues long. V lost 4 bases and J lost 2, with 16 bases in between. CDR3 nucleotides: TGTGCCAGCAGCCCGAGACAGAAGAGCACCTACGAGCAGTACTTC. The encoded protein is CASSPRQKSTYEQYF.

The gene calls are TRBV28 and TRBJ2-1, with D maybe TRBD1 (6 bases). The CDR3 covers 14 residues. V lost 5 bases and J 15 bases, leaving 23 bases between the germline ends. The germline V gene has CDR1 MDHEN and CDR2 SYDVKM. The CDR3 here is CASSQSGTTRVRFF. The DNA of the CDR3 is TGTGCCAGCAGTCAATCCGGGACAACGCGGGTCCGGTTCTTC.

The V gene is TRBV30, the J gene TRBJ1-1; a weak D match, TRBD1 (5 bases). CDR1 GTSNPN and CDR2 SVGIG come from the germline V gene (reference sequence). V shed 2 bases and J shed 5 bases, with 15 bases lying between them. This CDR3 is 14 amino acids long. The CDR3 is CAWSPLGGGTEAFF. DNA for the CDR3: TGTGCCTGGAGTCCTTTGGGGGGAGGTACTGAAGCTTTCTTT.

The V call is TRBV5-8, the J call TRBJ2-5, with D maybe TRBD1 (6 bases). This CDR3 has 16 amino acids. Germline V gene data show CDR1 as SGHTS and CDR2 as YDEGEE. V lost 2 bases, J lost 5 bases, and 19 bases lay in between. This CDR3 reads CASSFRGHLTGETQYF. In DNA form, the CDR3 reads TGTGCCAGCAGCTTTAGGGGACACCTCACGGGGGAGACCCAGTACTTC.

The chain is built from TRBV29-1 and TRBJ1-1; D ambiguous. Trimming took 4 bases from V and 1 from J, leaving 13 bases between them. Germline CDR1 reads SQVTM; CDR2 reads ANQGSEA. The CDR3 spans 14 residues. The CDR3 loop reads CSVVPVTPNTEAFF. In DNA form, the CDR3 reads TGCAGCGTTGTCCCCGTGACACCGAACACTGAAGCTTTCTTT.

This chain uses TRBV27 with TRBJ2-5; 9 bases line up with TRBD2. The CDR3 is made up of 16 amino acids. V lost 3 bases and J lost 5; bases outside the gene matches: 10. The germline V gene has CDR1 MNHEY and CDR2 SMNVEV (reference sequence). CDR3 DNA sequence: TGTGCCAGCAGTTTGAAGCCTAGCGGGACGTGGGAGACCCAGTACTTC. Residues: CASSLKPSGTWETQYF.

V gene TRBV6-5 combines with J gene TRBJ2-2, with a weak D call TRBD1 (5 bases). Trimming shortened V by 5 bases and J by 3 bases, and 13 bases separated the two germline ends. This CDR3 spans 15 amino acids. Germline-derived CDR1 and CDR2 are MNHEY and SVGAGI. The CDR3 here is CASSPRVPDTGELFF. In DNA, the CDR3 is TGTGCCAGCAGTCCCAGGGTCCCGGACACCGGGGAGCTGTTTTTT.

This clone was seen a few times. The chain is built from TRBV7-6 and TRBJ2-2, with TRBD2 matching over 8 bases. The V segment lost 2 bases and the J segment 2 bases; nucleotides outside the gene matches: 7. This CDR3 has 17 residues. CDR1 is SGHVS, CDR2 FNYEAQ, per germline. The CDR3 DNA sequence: TGTGCCAGCAGCTTATATTACGGGAGGGGCAACACCGGGGAGCTGTTTTTT. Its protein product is CASSLYYGRGNTGELFF.

The CDR3 loop reads CASSQTPGTVREQYF. CDR3 DNA sequence: TGCGCCAGCAGCCAAACCCCCGGGACAGTTCGAGAGCAGTACTTC. This sequence joins TRBV4-1 and TRBJ2-7, with 7 nucleotides matching TRBD1. The CDR3 runs 15 residues. Germline CDR1 and CDR2: MGHRA and YSYEKL. V lost 2 bases to trimming and J lost 7 bases; unmatched junction nucleotides: 11.

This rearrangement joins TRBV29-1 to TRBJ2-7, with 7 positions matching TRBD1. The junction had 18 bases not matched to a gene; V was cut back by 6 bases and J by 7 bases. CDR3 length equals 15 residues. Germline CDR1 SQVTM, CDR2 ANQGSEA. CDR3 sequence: CSVLIFGQAPGEQYF. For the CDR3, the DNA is TGCAGCGTCCTCATTTTCGGACAGGCCCCCGGGGAGCAGTACTTC.

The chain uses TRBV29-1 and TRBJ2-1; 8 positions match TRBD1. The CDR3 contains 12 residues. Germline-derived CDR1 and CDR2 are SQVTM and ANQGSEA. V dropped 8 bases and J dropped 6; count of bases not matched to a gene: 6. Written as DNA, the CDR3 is TGCAGCTTGACAGGGGACCGCAATGAGCAGTTCTTC. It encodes CSLTGDRNEQFF.

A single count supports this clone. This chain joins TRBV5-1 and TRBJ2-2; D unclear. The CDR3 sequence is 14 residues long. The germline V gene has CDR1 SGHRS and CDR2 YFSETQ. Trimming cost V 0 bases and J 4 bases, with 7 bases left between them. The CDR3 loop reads CASSLETLTGELFF. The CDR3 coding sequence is TGCGCCAGCAGCTTGGAGACTCTCACCGGGGAGCTGTTTTTT.

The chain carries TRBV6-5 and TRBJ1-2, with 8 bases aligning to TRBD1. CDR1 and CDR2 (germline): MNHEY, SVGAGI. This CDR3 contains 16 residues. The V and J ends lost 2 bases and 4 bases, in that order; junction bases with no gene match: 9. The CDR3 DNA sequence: TGTGCCAGCAGTTACCGGGGACAGGACGGCTTCTATGGCTACACCTTC. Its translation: CASSYRGQDGFYGYTF.

CDR3 sequence reads: CASSKSGRAGNEQFF. The CDR3 region has the DNA TGTGCCAGCAGTAAGAGCGGGAGGGCCGGCAATGAGCAGTTCTTC. The V gene is TRBV2, the J gene TRBJ2-1; 10 bases map to TRBD2. CDR3 length equals 15 residues. Germline CDR1 is SNHLY and CDR2 is FYNNEI. J lost 6 bases, V lost 5 bases, and 7 bases had no gene match.

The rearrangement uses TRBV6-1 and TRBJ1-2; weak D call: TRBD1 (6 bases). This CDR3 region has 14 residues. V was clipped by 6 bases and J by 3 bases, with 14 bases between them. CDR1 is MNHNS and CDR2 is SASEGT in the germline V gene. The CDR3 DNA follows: TGTGCCAGCAGAGGGGGGGGCAACGACTATGGCTACACCTTC. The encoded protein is CASRGGGNDYGYTF.

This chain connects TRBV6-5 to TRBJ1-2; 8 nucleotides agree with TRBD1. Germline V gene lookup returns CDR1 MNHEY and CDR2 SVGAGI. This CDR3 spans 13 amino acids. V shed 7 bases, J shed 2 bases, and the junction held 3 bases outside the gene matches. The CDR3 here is CASKTGGNYGYTF. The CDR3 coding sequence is TGTGCCAGCAAAACAGGGGGGAACTATGGCTACACCTTC.